This T cell receptor beta chain was documented in a study of cytomegalovirus exposure and HLA in healthy donors. Study-level background: There were 350 to 450 genotyped donors. Of these, 81% fell in the genetic ancestry cluster associated with self-reported Caucasian donors. General study findings and limits: Most TCR beta V segments were productive about 87% or about 30% of the time in an earlier analysis. Looking again later, the authors saw that most CMV-associated TCR beta chains seemed HLA-restricted.

This CDR3 contains 16 residues. The V and J ends lost 5 bases and 5 bases respectively, with 19 bases between them. CDR1 and CDR2 (germline): SNHLY, FYNNEI. Points on this clone: The antigen is unknown.

Primers: 60 Vbeta forward and 13 Jbeta reverse. Profiled with immunoSEQ multiplex PCR; TCRdb holds only in-frame clones, not every one. This table holds about 39,000 clones. The chain is built from TRBV2 and TRBJ1-5; D is possibly TRBD1 (5 bases). Material for sequencing was PBMCs. This receptor was identified in a woman in her 30s in good health and CMV-seropositive. The CDR3 DNA follows: TGTGCCAGCAGTCACCCGACAGCTACCTGGGATCAGCCCCAGCATTTT. Its translation is CASSHPTATWDQPQHF.